The clone carrying this T cell receptor (beta chain) was seen repeatedly, ten times or more. Its antigen remains unidentified. This record belongs to a study of breast tumors, draining lymph nodes, adjacent tissues. Study-level findings and limits: The lymph node origin of tumor T cells was framed as consistent with a hypothesis, not demonstrated. Compared with basal-like, luminal-like tumors shared significantly more repertoire with nontumor tissue. Compared with lymph nodes, tumors were less diverse; compared with nontumor tissue, more.

TCRdb analysed the multiplex PCR reads with MiXCR anew, one entry per CDR3 protein. This table has approximately 40,000 distinct CDR3 sequences, 35% to 40% appearing once. This CDR3 region has 11 residues. V lost 4 bases and J lost 6, with 5 bases in between. Germline values: CDR1 MNHEY, CDR2 SVGAGI. The sequencing input was breast tumor tissue. This chain uses TRBV6-5 with TRBJ2-3, with D unclear. The sequence derives from a female donor with breast cancer. Some clones in this sample may be carry-over from other donors' samples. CDR3 protein: CASSFSDTQYF. The CDR3 DNA sequence: TGTGCCAGCAGTTTCTCTGATACGCAGTATTTT.